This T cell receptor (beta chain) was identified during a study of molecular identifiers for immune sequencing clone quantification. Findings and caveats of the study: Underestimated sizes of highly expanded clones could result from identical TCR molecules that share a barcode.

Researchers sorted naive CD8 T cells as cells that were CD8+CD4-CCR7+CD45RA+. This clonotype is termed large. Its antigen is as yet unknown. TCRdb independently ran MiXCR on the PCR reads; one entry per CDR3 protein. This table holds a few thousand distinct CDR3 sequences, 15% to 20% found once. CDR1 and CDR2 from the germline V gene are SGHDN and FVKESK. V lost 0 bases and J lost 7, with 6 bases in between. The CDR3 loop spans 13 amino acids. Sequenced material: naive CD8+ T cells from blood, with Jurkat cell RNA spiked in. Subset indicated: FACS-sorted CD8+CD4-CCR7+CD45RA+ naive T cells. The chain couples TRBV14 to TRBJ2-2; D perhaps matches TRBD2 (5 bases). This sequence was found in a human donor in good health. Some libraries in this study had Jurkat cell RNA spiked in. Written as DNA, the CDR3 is TGTGCCAGCAGCCAAGATCGGGGCGGGGAGCTGTTTTTT. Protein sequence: CASSQDRGGELFF.